A selection of T cell receptor beta chains follows, all from one sample in a study of beta chain features in type 1 diabetes. This table comes from immunoSEQ multiplex PCR, and its TCRdb copy is limited to in-frame clones, with some not included. The table includes 680,000 or so clones, 13% detected once. Sequencing used naive CD4+ T cells from blood. The receptors derive from a man younger than 30 with type 1 diabetes. The CDR3 runs from the conserved cysteine through the conserved F or W. D genes are given only for firm matches. Clone size is stated in some rows and not others, as once, few, many or a class when expanded.

j_call v_call d_call clone_size cdr3_nt cdr3_aa
TRBJ1-4 TRBV18 TRBD1 few TGTGCCAGCTCACCGGGACAGGGGAATGAAAAACTGTTTTTT CASSPGQGNEKLFF
TRBJ2-1 TRBV29-1 - - TGCAGCGTTGTTCGGGGTTACTCCTACAATGAGCAGTTCTTC CSVVRGYSYNEQFF
TRBJ2-5 TRBV5-1 TRBD1 - TGCGCCAGCAGCTTACAGGGGACAGAGACCCAGTACTTC CASSLQGTETQYF
TRBJ1-4 TRBV28 - few TGTGCCAGCAGCTCCAGGGATGAAAAACTGTTTTTT CASSSRDEKLFF
TRBJ1-1 TRBV25-1 - - TGTGCCAGCAGTGAGCTCACCAACACTGAAGCTTTCTTT CASSELTNTEAFF
TRBJ2-6 TRBV5-1 - few TGCGCCAGCAGCCTGGGAGCCTCTGGGGCCAACGTCCTGACTTTC CASSLGASGANVLTF
TRBJ1-2 TRBV5-4 TRBD1 few TGTGCCAGCAGCCGAGGACAGGGCGATGGCTACACCTTC CASSRGQGDGYTF
TRBJ2-1 TRBV5-1 TRBD1 - TGCGCCAGCAGCACTGGCGGGACAGGGCTTTACAATGAGCAGTTCTTC CASSTGGTGLYNEQFF
TRBJ1-2 TRBV28 - - TGTGCCAGCAGCCCCGGACGGGGTCTGTTTGGCTACACCTTC CASSPGRGLFGYTF
TRBJ2-6 TRBV6-5 - few TGTGCCAGCAGTGGGGGAACCTCTGGGGCCAACGTCCTGACTTTC CASSGGTSGANVLTF
TRBJ1-1 TRBV4-1 - - TGCGCCAGCAGCCAAGAAGGTTCCGGGTTGGAGAACACTGAAGCTTTCTTT CASSQEGSGLENTEAFF
TRBJ1-5 TRBV19 - few TGTGCCAGTAGCTCAGGGGCGAATAGCAATCAGCCCCAGCATTTT CASSSGANSNQPQHF
TRBJ1-1 TRBV19 - - TGTGCCAGTAGTATTGACGCGGGGGGCACTGAAGCTTTCTTT CASSIDAGGTEAFF
TRBJ2-7 TRBV5-6 - few TGTGCCAGCAGCTCCCAGGGGCGCTTTTCCTACGAGCAGTACTTC CASSSQGRFSYEQYF
TRBJ1-2 TRBV29-1 TRBD1 few TGCAGCGGTGACAGGGATGCGGGGACTGATGTCTATGGCTACACCTTC CSGDRDAGTDVYGYTF
TRBJ2-7 TRBV10-3 TRBD1 few TGTGCCATCAGTAGGGACAGCCCCTACGAGCAGTACTTC CAISRDSPYEQYF
TRBJ2-7 TRBV6-5 - few TGTGCCAGCAGTTACACGGACAGAGGCGAGCAGTACTTC CASSYTDRGEQYF
TRBJ2-2 TRBV5-4 - few TGTGCCTACGCAGCGATTAACACCGGGGAGCTGTTTTTT CAYAAINTGELFF
TRBJ2-1 TRBV5-1 - few TGCGCCAGCAGCTTGGGGGCAGGAGTCGACAATGAGCAGTTCTTC CASSLGAGVDNEQFF
TRBJ1-2 TRBV7-9 - - TGTGCCAGCAGCTTACCAGTACGCGGCTACACCTTC CASSLPVRGYTF